A selection of T cell receptor beta chains follows, all from one sample in a study of T-cell memory formation after mild COVID-19. One entry per CDR3 protein, called by TCRdb with MiXCR from the 5' RACE reads. The repertoire holds hundreds of thousands of distinct CDR3 sequences, with approximately 14% as singletons. Specimen: PBMCs or a T cell subset sorted from them (not recorded which). Every receptor here comes from a man between 18 and 35 years old who had mild COVID-19 (a few samples of this study predate the infection). Cell type and time point are not known. Each CDR3 is given with its conserved first and last residue. D genes are given only for firm matches. Where a row states a size, it is once, few, many or the class of an expanded clone; other rows omit it.

v_gene	d_gene	abundance	j_gene	CDR3aa	CDR3nt
TRBV5-5	.	.	TRBJ2-7	CASRLFSGRSSYEQYF	TGTGCCAGCAGGCTCTTTTCCGGGCGGTCCTCCTACGAGCAGTACTTC
TRBV12-3/TRBV12-4	.	.	TRBJ1-1	CASSLVAGPPSYTEAFF	TGTGCCAGCAGTTTAGTGGCAGGACCCCCGTCTTACACTGAAGCTTTCTTT
TRBV7-2	TRBD1	few	TRBJ2-7	CASSSDRGLFEQYF	TGTGCCAGCAGCTCCGACAGGGGATTGTTCGAGCAGTACTTC
TRBV15	.	.	TRBJ1-2	CATSRGAGYGYTF	TGTGCCACCAGCAGAGGGGCAGGGTATGGCTACACCTTC
TRBV2	TRBD1	few	TRBJ2-1	CASSDTGTGARQFF	TGTGCCAGCAGTGATACCGGGACAGGGGCCCGGCAGTTCTTC
TRBV5-1	.	few	TRBJ1-1	CASRSLQGRTEAFF	TGCGCCAGCAGATCCCTACAGGGTAGGACTGAAGCTTTCTTT
TRBV10-1	.	.	TRBJ2-3	CASRGSTDTQYF	TGCGCCAGCAGGGGAAGCACAGATACGCAGTATTTT
TRBV7-8	.	.	TRBJ2-1	CASSLIGAVGNEQFF	TGTGCCAGCAGCTTAATAGGGGCAGTAGGCAATGAGCAGTTCTTC
TRBV18	.	few	TRBJ1-2	CASSPPRMDYGYTF	TGTGCCAGCTCACCACCGCGGATGGACTATGGCTACACCTTC
TRBV9	TRBD1	.	TRBJ2-3	CASSVGTGGDTQYF	TGTGCCAGCAGCGTAGGGACAGGGGGCGATACGCAGTATTTT
TRBV5-5	.	few	TRBJ2-2	CASSLVADGELFF	TGTGCCAGCAGCTTGGTGGCTGACGGGGAGCTGTTTTTT
TRBV12-3/TRBV12-4	.	few	TRBJ2-1	CASSPSRPTHEQFF	TGTGCCAGCAGTCCGTCGCGGCCGACCCATGAGCAGTTCTTC
TRBV7-2	.	few	TRBJ2-3	CASSSLVYMPDTQYF	TGTGCCAGCAGCTCCCTCGTGTACATGCCAGATACGCAGTATTTT
TRBV2	.	.	TRBJ1-3	CASSDTGRSGNTIYF	TGTGCCAGCAGTGATACAGGGCGGTCCGGAAACACCATATATTTT
TRBV5-6	.	few	TRBJ2-1	CASSPRISGRGPFF	TGTGCCAGCAGCCCGCGGATATCGGGCAGGGGCCCGTTCTTC
TRBV4-3	TRBD1	few	TRBJ1-6	CASSQGRDRVSPLHF	TGCGCCAGCAGCCAAGGCCGGGACAGGGTTTCACCCCTCCACTTT
TRBV7-3	TRBD2	many	TRBJ2-3	CASSPRGGSNTDTQYF	TGTGCCAGCAGCCCCCGGGGGGGCTCCAACACAGATACGCAGTATTTT
TRBV19	.	once	TRBJ1-5	CASSSIGQGSQPQHF	TGTGCCAGTAGCTCCATAGGGCAGGGAAGTCAGCCCCAGCATTTT
TRBV21-1	.	many	TRBJ2-3	CASSKAQSAYPQCTDTQYF	TGTGCCAGCAGCAAAGCGCAGTCGGCCTACCCTCAGTGCACAGATACGCAGTATTTT
TRBV4-1	.	.	TRBJ2-7	CASSQKTGYEQYF	TGCGCCAGCAGCCAAAAAACGGGGTACGAGCAGTACTTC
TRBV24-1	TRBD2	.	TRBJ2-2	CATSGRLATGELFF	TGTGCCACCAGTGGAAGACTAGCAACTGGGGAGCTGTTTTTT
TRBV19	.	few	TRBJ1-1	CASRRAANPLNSGTEAFF	TGTGCCAGTAGAAGGGCAGCCAACCCTTTGAACTCGGGCACTGAAGCTTTCTTT
TRBV5-6	.	many	TRBJ1-1	CASSSLTHEYAEAFF	TGTGCCAGCAGCTCGCTGACTCACGAGTACGCTGAAGCTTTCTTT
TRBV12-5	.	.	TRBJ1-1	CASGLSPFGDVDTEAFF	TGTGCTAGTGGTTTGTCACCTTTCGGGGATGTGGACACTGAAGCTTTCTTT
TRBV5-5	.	.	TRBJ2-7	CASSLVAVENYEQYF	TGTGCCAGCAGCTTGGTGGCGGTGGAAAACTACGAGCAGTACTTC
TRBV29-1	TRBD1	.	TRBJ2-1	CSVESGTGGASSYNEQFF	TGCAGCGTTGAGAGCGGGACAGGGGGCGCGAGCTCCTACAATGAGCAGTTCTTC
TRBV9	TRBD1	few	TRBJ1-6	CASSFRGTYNSPLHF	TGTGCCAGCAGCTTCAGGGGGACGTATAATTCACCCCTCCACTTT
TRBV2	.	few	TRBJ2-1	CASSEASEQFF	TGTGCCAGCAGTGAAGCGTCGGAGCAGTTCTTC
TRBV6-1	TRBD1	many	TRBJ1-1	CASTPGTGDTEAFF	TGTGCCAGCACCCCCGGGACAGGGGACACTGAAGCTTTCTTT
TRBV7-9	TRBD1	few	TRBJ2-7	CAIPGQGGTYEQYF	TGTGCCATCCCTGGACAGGGTGGCACCTACGAGCAGTACTTC
TRBV7-2	TRBD2	.	TRBJ2-3	CASSLEGLATDTQYF	TGTGCCAGCAGCTTAGAGGGACTAGCGACAGATACGCAGTATTTT
TRBV2	.	.	TRBJ1-2	CASSGWARDGLYGYTF	TGTGCCAGCAGTGGTTGGGCCCGGGACGGGCTCTATGGCTACACCTTC
TRBV7-9	.	.	TRBJ1-4	CASSPGQSNEKLFF	TGTGCCAGCAGCCCAGGACAGTCTAATGAAAAACTGTTTTTT
TRBV12-3/TRBV12-4	.	many	TRBJ2-3	CASSWAGTASSTDTQYF	TGTGCCAGCAGTTGGGCCGGGACCGCCTCTAGCACAGATACGCAGTATTTT